The entry that follows covers one T cell receptor (beta chain) sequence. How the authors handled the data: Reference gene primer amplification yielded estimated nucleated cell counts. Measured with immunoSEQ multiplex PCR; TCRdb has only the in-frame clones, and not every one. For V, J and clone size, that table is used; D and trimming come from the DNA. Counted here are over 150,000 clones, about four fifths occurring once; the ten biggest clones make up roughly 15%. This CDR3 is 16 amino acids long. Trimming shortened V by 8 bases and J by 7 bases, and 25 bases separated the two germline ends. The germline CDR1 and CDR2 sequences are SGHRS and YFSETQ. The data were taken from a study of blood T cell repertoires in COVID-19. Study information: T cells, B-cell-depleted T cells, or PBMCs provided the cDNA or gDNA that served as material.

The source is a young man with active or convalescent COVID-19. The sample was peripheral blood. The genes are TRBV5-1 and TRBJ2-1, with D possibly matching TRBD2 (6 bases). CDR3 nucleotides: TGCGCCAGTCTCAGCGTGCGGCCTACCCGGGGGAATGAGCAGTTCTTC. Translation gives CASLSVRPTRGNEQFF.